Sequencing of this T cell receptor beta chain was carried out in a study of cytomegalovirus exposure and HLA in healthy donors. Broader study findings: While the bulk of TCR sequences proved rare, some public TCRs turned up in many donors. Diagnosis of cytomegalovirus status made by the classifier reportedly showed high specificity and sensitivity. Researchers counted around 180 TCR beta chains as cytomegalovirus-associated. CMV antigen specificity was confirmed in vitro for a few CMV-associated chains.

V was clipped by 2 bases and J by 5 bases; unmatched bases: 7. The CDR3 runs 16 residues. CDR1 and CDR2 from the germline V gene are MDHEN and SYDVKM. Method: immunoSEQ multiplex PCR; TCRdb's copy keeps in-frame clones and lacks some. The table includes about 220,000 clones, 88% detected once. In regard to this clone: The antigen is not known.

This receptor was identified in a woman younger than 30 in good health and CMV-seronegative. Material: PBMCs. The rearrangement links TRBV28 to TRBJ2-1, with 9 bases matching TRBD1. This CDR3 reads CASSLGFGTGHNEQFF. Here the CDR3 DNA reads TGTGCCAGCAGTTTAGGGTTCGGGACAGGGCACAATGAGCAGTTCTTC.